This TCR beta chain is drawn from a study of beta chain features in type 1 diabetes. Whole-study findings and limits: A pattern of fewer insertions and more deletions at VDJ junctions was seen in type 1 diabetes patients. Compared to healthy donors, patients appeared to have naive, central memory and Treg TCRB repertoires that were more alike.

Each of the CD4+ naive, central memory, regulatory and stem cell-like memory populations was sorted via CD45RO/CCR7/CD25/CD127/CD95/CD27. This CDR3 has 17 residues. Germline V gene data show CDR1 as LNHNV and CDR2 as YYDKDF (reference sequence). Germline trimming cut 3 bases from V and 2 bases from J; bases unmatched to any gene: 10. The sequenced template was cDNA made from the entire isolated RNA. Assay: immunoSEQ multiplex PCR; the TCRdb copy retains only in-frame clones and omits some. The table has some 150,000 clones, more than 9.5% seen once. The sample holds many counts of this clone. Antigen unknown.

The rearrangement uses TRBV15 and TRBJ2-1; 7 positions match TRBD2. Source material: central memory CD4+ T cells from blood. The receptor's source is a man between 18 and 35 years old in good health. The CDR3 sequence is CATSSGPASGPYNEQFF. The CDR3 DNA reads as TGTGCCACCAGCAGTGGGCCGGCTAGCGGACCCTACAATGAGCAGTTCTTC. The full variable domain, completed using reference TRBV15 and TRBJ2-1, is DAMVIQNPRYQVTQFGKPVTLSCSQTLNHNVMYWYQQKSSQAPKLLFHYYDKDFNNEADTPDNFQSRRPNTSFCFLDIRSPGLGDTAMYLCATSSGPASGPYNEQFFGPGTRLTVL.